These T cell receptor beta chains were read from a single sample in a study of T cell repertoires in cytomegalovirus infection. The antigens of these receptors remain unknown. TCRdb redid the calling of the reads with MiXCR, one entry per CDR3 protein. The sample carries roughly 920,000 distinct CDR3 sequences, 31% recorded once. The sample here was cultured CD8+ T cells from PBMCs, taken from culture after CMV antigen stimulation. Source of these receptors: a human donor in good health (CMV status not recorded). Some clones in this sample may be carry-over from other donors' samples. Each CDR3 is given with its conserved first and last residue. D genes are given only for firm matches. Not all rows give a size; the values are once, few, many and, for expanded clones, a class.

V	size	D	J	DNA	CDR3
TRBV12-3/TRBV12-4	few	.	TRBJ1-2	TGTGCCAGCAGTTTCGGGGAGAGCTATGGCTACACCTTC	CASSFGESYGYTF
TRBV6-1	.	.	TRBJ2-1	TGTGTCAGCAGTGAATGGAGGGCTTCCTCCTACAATGAGCAGTTCTTC	CVSSEWRASSYNEQFF
TRBV12-3/TRBV12-4	few	.	TRBJ1-3	TGTGCCAGCAGTTTAGCGGCGGACAACTCTGGAAACACCATATATTTT	CASSLAADNSGNTIYF
TRBV12-3/TRBV12-4	.	.	TRBJ1-1	.	CVSSFLAGRAIKPNTEAFF
TRBV7-9	once	.	TRBJ1-2	TGTGCCAGCAGCTCCCCCCATGACAGGCTGAGAGACTATGGCTACACCTTC	CASSSPHDRLRDYGYTF
TRBV14	few	TRBD2	TRBJ2-3	TGTGCCAGCAGCCAAGATCTAGCGGGGGGGCGCACAGATACGCAGTATTTT	CASSQDLAGGRTDTQYF
TRBV12-3/TRBV12-4	.	TRBD1	TRBJ2-2	TGTGCCAGCACCCCAGGGGGCACGGCCGGGGAGCTGTTTTTT	CASTPGGTAGELFF
TRBV6-6	.	TRBD1	TRBJ1-1	TGTGCCAGCAGTTACAAATGGGAAGACAGGGGAGGTACTGAAGCTTTCTTT	CASSYKWEDRGGTEAFF
TRBV4-1	.	.	TRBJ2-2	TGTGCCAGCAGCCTTCAACTAAGTACATATACGAACACCGGGGAGCTGTTTTTT	CASSLQLSTYTNTGELFF
TRBV27	.	.	TRBJ1-2	TGTGCCAGCAGTTTTAATGGGGGCGCTGACCCCGCTAACTATGGCTACACCTTC	CASSFNGGADPANYGYTF
TRBV6-1	few	.	TRBJ1-6	TGTGCCAGCAGTGAAAGGTGGAGCTCCTATAATTCACCCCTCCACTTT	CASSERWSSYNSPLHF
TRBV28	.	TRBD1	TRBJ1-2	TGTGCCAGCAGTTTTGACAGGGGGGACCCAAACTTC	CASSFDRGDPNF
TRBV7-9	few	.	TRBJ2-1	TGTGCCAGCAGCGTTGACTGGATGAATGAGCAGTTCTTC	CASSVDWMNEQFF
TRBV6-2/TRBV6-3	.	.	TRBJ2-2	TGTGCCAGCAGTCTCAGCGCGAGAGGCACCGGGGAGCTGTTTTTT	CASSLSARGTGELFF
TRBV10-3	.	TRBD2	TRBJ2-5	TGTACCACCTTCTCCGAGGGGACTAGCGGGGGCAAGACCCAGTACTTC	CTTFSEGTSGGKTQYF
TRBV7-4	.	.	TRBJ2-2	TGTGCCAGCAGCGCCGGACTGGAGATTAACACCGGGGAGCTGTTTTTT	CASSAGLEINTGELFF
TRBV29-1	.	TRBD2	TRBJ2-1	TGCAGCGTGCCCGGGACTAGCGGGGGGGCGTTCTTC	CSVPGTSGGAFF
TRBV27	.	TRBD1	TRBJ1-1	TGTGCCAGCACGGGACAGGGGGCCGAGGGGATTGAAACTTTCTTT	CASTGQGAEGIETFF
TRBV5-1	.	TRBD1	TRBJ1-1	TGCGCCAGCAGCCCATACACTTCGGGGACAGTTGAAGCTTTCTTT	CASSPYTSGTVEAFF
TRBV7-9	few	TRBD1	TRBJ2-2	TGTGCCAGCAGCTCCCGGGACAGGGCCAGCACCGGGGAGCTGTTTTTT	CASSSRDRASTGELFF
TRBV9	few	.	TRBJ2-1	TGTGCCAGCAGCGGCAGACCAATGAATGAGCAGTTCTTC	CASSGRPMNEQFF
TRBV20-1	.	TRBD2	TRBJ2-3	TGCAGTGCTAGAGAGGCGGGGGGGCCTGGTACGCAGTATTTT	CSAREAGGPGTQYF
TRBV7-8	.	.	TRBJ1-1	TGTGCCAGCAGTCTAATAGGGGATTGGGGTCTTAGCACTGAAGCTTTCTTT	CASSLIGDWGLSTEAFF
TRBV12-3/TRBV12-4	.	TRBD2	TRBJ2-3	TGTGCCAGCAGTTTAACGGCGGGGGGGCTTACAGATACGCAGTATTTT	CASSLTAGGLTDTQYF
TRBV7-6	many	TRBD1	TRBJ2-5	TGTGCCAGCAGCTTACTGGACAGGCGTGAAGAGACCCAGTACTTC	CASSLLDRREETQYF
TRBV7-9	.	.	TRBJ1-1	TGTGCCAGCAGCCAACCGAAGGGTAGCTCTGAAGCTTTCTTT	CASSQPKGSSEAFF
TRBV7-9	.	.	TRBJ2-5	TGTGCCAGCAGCCCCCCCCTGGTCGGGGAAGAGACCCAGTACTTC	CASSPPLVGEETQYF
TRBV7-9	few	TRBD2	TRBJ2-3	TGTGCCAGCAGCCCGCGGACTAGCGGGCTATTAGGGATGGGGACAGATACGCAGTATTTT	CASSPRTSGLLGMGTDTQYF
TRBV7-2	few	TRBD1	TRBJ1-1	TGTGCCAGCAGCCTCAACAGGGGGCTCATGAACACTGAAGCTTTCTTT	CASSLNRGLMNTEAFF
TRBV5-6	few	.	TRBJ2-1	TGTGCCAGCAGCCCAAATGAGGGGCCTGGCTACAATGAGCAGTTCTTC	CASSPNEGPGYNEQFF
TRBV6-5	.	TRBD2	TRBJ2-7	TGTGCCAGCACCCTGACTAGCGGGGCCTACGAGCAGTACTTC	CASTLTSGAYEQYF
TRBV29-1	.	.	TRBJ1-2	TGCAGCGATGAGGGTGGCTACACCTTC	CSDEGGYTF
TRBV6-5	.	TRBD2	TRBJ2-1	TGTGCCAGCCAAGGCGGGGGGTATCTCAATGAGCAGTTCTTC	CASQGGGYLNEQFF
TRBV12-3/TRBV12-4	few	.	TRBJ1-6	TGTGCCAGCAGCCTTAACAGGGTTTTTCGGACCCTCCACTTT	CASSLNRVFRTLHF